The rows below give T cell receptor beta chains drawn from one sample of a study of blood T cell repertoires in COVID-19. Clones were sequenced by immunoSEQ multiplex PCR, and TCRdb holds only the in-frame ones, with some missing. Of 250,000 or so clones listed, less than 90% are singletons. Sequenced input: peripheral blood. Receptors originate from a woman in her thirties or forties who had recovered from COVID-19. CDR3s leave out the opening cysteine and the closing phenylalanine or tryptophan.

v_call	j_call	cdr3_length	cdr3_aa
TRBV18	TRBJ2-5	13	ASSPPITSRETQY
TRBV7-8	TRBJ2-7	13	ASSFRLAGGYEQY
TRBV2	TRBJ2-5	13	ARDTETGDRETQY
TRBV20-1	TRBJ2-7	9	SASNYLEQY
TRBV2	TRBJ2-3	12	ASSSGDQRNTQY
TRBV28	TRBJ2-7	14	ASSLPHGAGIYEQY
TRBV11-2	TRBJ1-4	12	ASSLGWTGEKLF
TRBV5-1	TRBJ2-7	10	ASSITGNEQY
TRBV4-1	TRBJ2-5	13	ASSQGSGGLETQY
TRBV11-3	TRBJ2-1	13	ASSLGLAGGNEQF
TRBV5-1	TRBJ2-3	12	ASSSGRVTDTQY
TRBV28	TRBJ1-2	11	ASSLAANYGYT
TRBV14	TRBJ1-3	10	ASSPLVSTIY
TRBV28	TRBJ2-1	12	ASLIAGGGNEQF
TRBV28	TRBJ2-7	14	ASSSDPGKSSYEQY
TRBV9	TRBJ1-4	13	ASSVGSGQNGKLF
TRBV5-1	TRBJ1-4	12	ASSFGAPNEKLF
TRBV7-6	TRBJ2-2	14	ASSPVRQGNTGELF
TRBV6-5	TRBJ2-3	12	ASSTTGDADTQY
TRBV25-1	TRBJ1-1	13	ASMDRGGLNTEAF
TRBV20-1	TRBJ1-1	8	SARASSIA
TRBV4-2	TRBJ2-7	12	ASSRGQGVREQY
TRBV5-4	TRBJ2-2	13	ASSQDYSNTGELF
TRBV28	TRBJ2-3	14	ASSSPSGTSTDTQY
TRBV28	TRBJ1-1	13	ASTHRRGQGTEAF
TRBV18	TRBJ2-2	12	ASSPYRDTGELF
TRBV6-4	TRBJ2-2	11	ASSDSSAGELF
TRBV6-6	TRBJ1-2	10	ASKGTDYGYT
TRBV6-6	TRBJ2-7	13	ASSNPGVGGHEQY
TRBV24-1	TRBJ2-4	16	ATSDSRRRGGLKNIQY
TRBV20-1	TRBJ2-1	9	SVTTNGEQF
TRBV28	TRBJ2-1	16	ASSGLAGGLSSYNEQF
TRBV5-6	TRBJ2-3	14	ASSFVGGASTDTQY